The next 5 T cell receptor beta chains were all read from a single sample in a study of cytotoxic CD8 clonotypes in ibrutinib-treated CLL. Repertoires were generated with immunoSEQ multiplex PCR, while TCRdb's copy carries only in-frame clones and drops some. In the table there are roughly 30,000 clones, 60% to 85% of which are singletons. The input for sequencing was PBMCs, taken after 36 months of ibrutinib treatment. These receptors were collected from a human donor with chronic lymphocytic leukemia.

The V call is TRBV6-5, the J call TRBJ1-1; D remains unclear. The CDR3 totals 15 residues. CDR1 and CDR2 from the germline V gene are MNHEY and SVGAGI. V lost 1 base, J lost 5 bases, and 14 bases lay in between. For the CDR3, the DNA is TGTGCCAGCAGTTACTTTGTCGGGTCGGGGACTGAAGCTTTCTTT. Encoded protein: CASSYFVGSGTEAFF.

Here the CDR3 reads CASSGLGRGEQFF. In nucleotides, the CDR3 is TGTGCCAGCAGCGGCCTTGGGAGGGGTGAGCAGTTCTTC. This chain joins TRBV9 and TRBJ2-1, with 7 bases lining up with TRBD2. This CDR3 spans 13 amino acids. Trimming took 3 bases from V and 9 from J; bases not matched to a gene: 6. Germline loops: CDR1 SGDLS, CDR2 YYNGEE. Full variable domain (outside the CDR3, taken from reference TRBV9 and TRBJ2-1): DSGVTQTPKHLITATGQRVTLRCSPRSGDLSVYWYQQSLDQGLQFLIQYYNGEERAKGNILERFSAQQFPDLHSELNLSSLELGDSALYFCASSGLGRGEQFFGPGTRLTVL.

The chain has TRBV7-8 and TRBJ1-5; no clear D gene. CDR1 is SGHVS, CDR2 FQNEAQ, per germline. This CDR3 spans 14 amino acids. The V and J ends lost 5 bases and 5 bases respectively, with 13 bases between them. CDR3 nucleotides: TGTGCCAGCAGCCTAGACCCGGCAGATCAGCCCCAGCATTTT. Its translation: CASSLDPADQPQHF.

V gene TRBV2 combines with J gene TRBJ2-1, with 8 positions matching TRBD1. V lost 6 bases, J lost 1 base, and 11 bases stayed unmatched. Germline V lookup: CDR1 SNHLY, CDR2 FYNNEI. This CDR3 contains 17 residues. The CDR3 DNA reads TGTGCCAGCAGGGGTTTCACAGGGGGTACTTCCTACAATGAGCAGTTCTTC. It encodes CASRGFTGGTSYNEQFF.

The chain combines TRBV5-1 with TRBJ2-1; unclear D gene. CDR3 length: 17 residues. The germline gives CDR1 SGHRS, CDR2 YFSETQ. V lost 4 bases to trimming and J lost 0 bases, with 17 bases between them. The CDR3 region has the DNA TGCGCCAGCAGCGCAAGCCGGCCCCCGAGCTCCTACAATGAGCAGTTCTTC. It encodes CASSASRPPSSYNEQFF.